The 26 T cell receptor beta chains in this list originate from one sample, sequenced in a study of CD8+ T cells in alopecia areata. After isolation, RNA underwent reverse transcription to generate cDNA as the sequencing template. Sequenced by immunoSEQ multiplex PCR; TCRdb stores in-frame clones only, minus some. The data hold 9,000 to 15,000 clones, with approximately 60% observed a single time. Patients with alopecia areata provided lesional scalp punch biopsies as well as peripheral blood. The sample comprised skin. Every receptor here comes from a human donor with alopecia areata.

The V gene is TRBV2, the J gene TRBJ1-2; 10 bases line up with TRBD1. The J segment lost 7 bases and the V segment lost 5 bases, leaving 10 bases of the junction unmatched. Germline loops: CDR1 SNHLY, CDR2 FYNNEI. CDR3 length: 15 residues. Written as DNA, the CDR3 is TGTGCCAGCAGTACTGGGACAGGGGCCTTCGGTGGCTACACCTTC. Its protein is CASSTGTGAFGGYTF.

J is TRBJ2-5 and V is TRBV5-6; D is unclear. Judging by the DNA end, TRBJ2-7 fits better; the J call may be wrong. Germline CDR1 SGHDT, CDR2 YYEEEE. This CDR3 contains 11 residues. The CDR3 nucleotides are TGTGCCAGCAGCTTGAGACACGAGCAGTACTTC. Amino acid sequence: CASSLRHEQYF.

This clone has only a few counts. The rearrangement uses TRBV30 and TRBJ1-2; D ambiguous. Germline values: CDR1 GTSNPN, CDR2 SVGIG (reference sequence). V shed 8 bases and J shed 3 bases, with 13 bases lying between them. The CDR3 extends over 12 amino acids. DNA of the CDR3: TGTGCCGGATTAGGGAAGGACTATGGCTACACCTTC. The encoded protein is CAGLGKDYGYTF.

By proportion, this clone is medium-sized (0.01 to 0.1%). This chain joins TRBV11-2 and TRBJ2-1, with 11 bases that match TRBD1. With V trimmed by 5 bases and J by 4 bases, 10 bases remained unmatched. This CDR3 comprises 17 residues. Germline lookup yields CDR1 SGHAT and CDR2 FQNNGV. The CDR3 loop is CASSNRDRGKLYNEQFF. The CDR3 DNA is TGTGCCAGCAGCAACCGGGACAGGGGGAAACTGTACAATGAGCAGTTCTTC.

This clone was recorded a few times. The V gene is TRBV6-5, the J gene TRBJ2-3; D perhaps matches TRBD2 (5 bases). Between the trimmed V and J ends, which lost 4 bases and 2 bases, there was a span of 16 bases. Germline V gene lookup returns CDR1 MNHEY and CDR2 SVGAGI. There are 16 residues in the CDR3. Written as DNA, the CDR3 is TGTGCCAGCAGTTCTACCGGGGTCCAGATCACAGATACGCAGTATTTT. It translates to CASSSTGVQITDTQYF.

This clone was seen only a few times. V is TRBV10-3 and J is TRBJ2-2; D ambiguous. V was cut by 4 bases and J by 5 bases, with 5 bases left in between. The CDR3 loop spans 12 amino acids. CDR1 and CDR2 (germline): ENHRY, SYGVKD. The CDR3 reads CAISAETGELFF. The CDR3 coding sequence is TGTGCCATCAGTGCGGAAACCGGGGAGCTGTTTTTT.

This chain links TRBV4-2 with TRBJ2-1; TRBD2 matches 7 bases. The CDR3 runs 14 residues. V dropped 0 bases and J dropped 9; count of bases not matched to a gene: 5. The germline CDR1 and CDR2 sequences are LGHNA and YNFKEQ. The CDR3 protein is CASSQESGRGEQFF. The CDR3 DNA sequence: TGTGCCAGCAGCCAAGAGTCTGGGAGGGGTGAGCAGTTCTTC.

The CDR3 region has the DNA TGTGCCAGCAGCTTGACATCCGATCAGCCCCAGCATTTT. It encodes CASSLTSDQPQHF. This chain links TRBV7-2 with TRBJ1-5; D is unclear. V dropped 3 bases and J dropped 5 bases, with 8 bases sitting between them. Germline loops: CDR1 SGHTA, CDR2 FQGNSA. CDR3 length: 13 amino acids.

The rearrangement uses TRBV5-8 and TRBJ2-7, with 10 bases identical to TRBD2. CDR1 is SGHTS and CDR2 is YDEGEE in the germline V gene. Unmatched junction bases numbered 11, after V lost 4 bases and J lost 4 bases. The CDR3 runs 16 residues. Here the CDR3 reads CASSQDAIAGGYEQYF. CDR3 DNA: TGTGCCAGCAGCCAAGATGCGATAGCGGGGGGTTACGAGCAGTACTTC.

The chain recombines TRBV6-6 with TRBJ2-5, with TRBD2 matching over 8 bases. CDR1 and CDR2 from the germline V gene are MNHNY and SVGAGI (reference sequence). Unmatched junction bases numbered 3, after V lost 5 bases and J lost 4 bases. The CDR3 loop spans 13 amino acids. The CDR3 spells CASSRTSRETQYF. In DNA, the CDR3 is TGTGCCAGCAGTAGGACTAGCAGAGAGACCCAGTACTTC.

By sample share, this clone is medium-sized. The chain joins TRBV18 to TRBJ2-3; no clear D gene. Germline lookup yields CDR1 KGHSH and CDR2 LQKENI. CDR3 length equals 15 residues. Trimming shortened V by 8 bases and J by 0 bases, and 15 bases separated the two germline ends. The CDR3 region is CASPPVGSSTDTQYF. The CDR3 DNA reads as TGTGCCAGCCCCCCTGTGGGCTCTAGCACAGATACGCAGTATTTT.

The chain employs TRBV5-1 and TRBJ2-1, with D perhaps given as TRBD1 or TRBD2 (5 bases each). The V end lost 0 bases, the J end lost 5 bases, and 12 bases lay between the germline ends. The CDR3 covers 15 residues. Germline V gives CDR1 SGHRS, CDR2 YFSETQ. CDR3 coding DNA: TGCGCCAGCAGCTTGGCAGGGAGAACCAACAATGAGCAGTTCTTC. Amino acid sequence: CASSLAGRTNNEQFF.

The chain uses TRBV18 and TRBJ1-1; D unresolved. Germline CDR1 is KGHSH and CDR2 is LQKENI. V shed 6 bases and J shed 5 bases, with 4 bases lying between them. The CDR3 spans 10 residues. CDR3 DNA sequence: TGTGCCAGCTCCCGAACTGAAGCTTTCTTT. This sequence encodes CASSRTEAFF.

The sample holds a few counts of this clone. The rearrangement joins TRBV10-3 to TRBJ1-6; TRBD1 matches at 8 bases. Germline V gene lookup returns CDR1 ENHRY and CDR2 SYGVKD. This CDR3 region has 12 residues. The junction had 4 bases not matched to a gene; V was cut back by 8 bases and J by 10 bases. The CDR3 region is CAIGQGGSPLHF. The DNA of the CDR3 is TGTGCCATCGGACAGGGTGGATCACCCCTCCACTTT.

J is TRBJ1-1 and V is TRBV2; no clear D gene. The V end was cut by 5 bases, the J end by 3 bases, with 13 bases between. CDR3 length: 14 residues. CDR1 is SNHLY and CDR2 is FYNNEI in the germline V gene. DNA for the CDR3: TGTGCCAGCAGTCTCGCTCCGGTGGACACTGAAGCTTTCTTT. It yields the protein CASSLAPVDTEAFF.

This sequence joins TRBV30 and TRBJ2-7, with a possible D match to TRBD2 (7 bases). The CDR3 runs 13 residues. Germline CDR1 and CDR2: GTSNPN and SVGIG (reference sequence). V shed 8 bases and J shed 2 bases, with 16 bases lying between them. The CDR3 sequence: CAGRGPEAYEQYF. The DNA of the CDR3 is TGTGCCGGGCGGGGGCCTGAAGCCTACGAGCAGTACTTC. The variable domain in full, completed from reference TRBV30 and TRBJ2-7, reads SQTIHQWPATLVQPVGSPLSLECTVEGTSNPNLYWYRQAAGRGLQLLFYSVGIGQISSEVPQNLSASRPQDRQFILSSKKLLLSDSGFYLCAGRGPEAYEQYFGPGTRLTVT.

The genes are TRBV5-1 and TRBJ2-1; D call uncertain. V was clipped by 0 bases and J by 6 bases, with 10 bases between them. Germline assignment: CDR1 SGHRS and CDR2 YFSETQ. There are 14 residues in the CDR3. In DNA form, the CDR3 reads TGCGCCAGCAGCTTGGTGCTCCCCTTCAATGAGCAGTTCTTC. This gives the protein CASSLVLPFNEQFF.

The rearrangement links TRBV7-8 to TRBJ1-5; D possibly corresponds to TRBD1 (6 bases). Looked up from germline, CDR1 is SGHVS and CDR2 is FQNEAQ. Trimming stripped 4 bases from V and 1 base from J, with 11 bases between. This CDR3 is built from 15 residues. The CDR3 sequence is CASSYREMSNQPQHF. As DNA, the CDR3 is TGTGCCAGCAGCTACAGGGAGATGAGCAATCAGCCCCAGCATTTT.

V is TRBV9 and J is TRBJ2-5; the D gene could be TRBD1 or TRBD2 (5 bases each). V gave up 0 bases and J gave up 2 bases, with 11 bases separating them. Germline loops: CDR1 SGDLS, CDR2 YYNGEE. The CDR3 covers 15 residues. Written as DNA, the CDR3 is TGTGCCAGCAGCGTAGGGGGGATCCAGCAAGAGACCCAGTACTTC. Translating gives CASSVGGIQQETQYF.

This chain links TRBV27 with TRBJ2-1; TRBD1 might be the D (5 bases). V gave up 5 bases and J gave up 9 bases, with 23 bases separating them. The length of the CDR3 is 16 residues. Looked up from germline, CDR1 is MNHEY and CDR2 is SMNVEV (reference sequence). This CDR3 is CASSGARVASAGEQFF. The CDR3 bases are TGTGCCAGCAGTGGGGCTAGGGTCGCCAGCGCTGGTGAGCAGTTCTTC.

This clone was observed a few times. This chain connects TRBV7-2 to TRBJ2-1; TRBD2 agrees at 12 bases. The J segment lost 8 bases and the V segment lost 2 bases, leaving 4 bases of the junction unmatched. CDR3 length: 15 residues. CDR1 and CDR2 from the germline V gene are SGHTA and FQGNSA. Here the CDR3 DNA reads TGTGCCAGCAGCTTACAACTAGCGGGGGGTCATGAGCAGTTCTTC. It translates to CASSLQLAGGHEQFF.

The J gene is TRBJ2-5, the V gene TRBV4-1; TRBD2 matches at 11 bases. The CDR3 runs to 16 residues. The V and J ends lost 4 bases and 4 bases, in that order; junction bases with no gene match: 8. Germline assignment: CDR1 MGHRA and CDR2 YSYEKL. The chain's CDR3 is CASSPLSGGGRETQYF. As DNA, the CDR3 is TGCGCCAGCAGCCCCCTTAGCGGGGGGGGCCGAGAGACCCAGTACTTC.

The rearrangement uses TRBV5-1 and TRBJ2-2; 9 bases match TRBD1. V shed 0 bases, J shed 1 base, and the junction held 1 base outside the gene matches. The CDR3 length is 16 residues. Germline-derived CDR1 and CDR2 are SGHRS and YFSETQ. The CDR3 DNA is TGCGCCAGCAGCTTGGAGGGACAGGGGAACACCGGGGAGCTGTTTTTT. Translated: CASSLEGQGNTGELFF.

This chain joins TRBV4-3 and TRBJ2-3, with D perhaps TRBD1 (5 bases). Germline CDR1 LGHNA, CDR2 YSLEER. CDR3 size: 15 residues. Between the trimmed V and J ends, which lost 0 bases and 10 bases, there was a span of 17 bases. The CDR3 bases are TGCGCCAGCAGCCAAGATTGGGGCCCCGGGCGCGCGCAGTATTTT. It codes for CASSQDWGPGRAQYF.

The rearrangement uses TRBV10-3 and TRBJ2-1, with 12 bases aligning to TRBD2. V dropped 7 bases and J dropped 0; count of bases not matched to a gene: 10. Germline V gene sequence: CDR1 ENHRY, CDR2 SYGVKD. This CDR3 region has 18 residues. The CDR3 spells CAITPGLAGPSSYNEQFF. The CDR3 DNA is TGTGCCATCACCCCGGGACTAGCGGGCCCGAGCTCCTACAATGAGCAGTTCTTC.

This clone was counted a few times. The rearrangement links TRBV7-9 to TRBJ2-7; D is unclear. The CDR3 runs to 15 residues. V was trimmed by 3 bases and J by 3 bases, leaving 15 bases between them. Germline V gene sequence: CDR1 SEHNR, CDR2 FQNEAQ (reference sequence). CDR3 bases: TGTGCCAGCAGCTTTTCAGCGTCTAAGCACTACGAGCAGTACTTC. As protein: CASSFSASKHYEQYF.